These 18 T cell receptor beta chains came from one sample sequenced in a study of cytomegalovirus exposure and HLA in healthy donors (dated by TCRdb to about 2017). Library preparation employed the immunoSEQ multiplex PCR assay. For the multiplex PCR, a mixture combining 60 forward primers for TCR Vbeta segments and 13 reverse primers for TCR Jbeta segments was used. TCRdb carries this immuneACCESS record with in-frame sequences only. Its versions omit some clonotypes, under half of them owing to an unresolved V gene in the studies checked, with the rest unexplained. Recorded for this sample are about 98,000 clones; under 75% of them occurred a single time. The ten largest make up approximately 1.1% of the sample. The sequencing input was PBMCs. The receptor set was obtained from a female donor in good health and CMV-seronegative.

The chain combines TRBV28 with TRBJ1-4; 9 positions match TRBD1. The CDR3 is made up of 16 amino acids. Germline V gene data show CDR1 as MDHEN and CDR2 as SYDVKM. Trimming at V came to 4 bases and at J to 8 bases, leaving 11 bases not matched to a gene. The CDR3, as DNA: TGTGCCAGCAGTTCCCCTTCGACAGGGGGAAGGGAAAAACTGTTTTTT. This encodes CASSSPSTGGREKLFF.

J is TRBJ1-5 and V is TRBV30; TRBD1 might be the D (5 bases). There are 16 residues in the CDR3. Per the germline V gene, CDR1 is GTSNPN and CDR2 is SVGIG (reference sequence). Between the trimmed V and J ends, which lost 2 bases and 4 bases, there was a span of 18 bases. CDR3 sequence: CAWSSATSGTNQPQHF. CDR3 nucleotides: TGTGCCTGGAGTTCTGCCACCTCCGGGACTAATCAGCCCCAGCATTTT.

This clone was counted a few times. V is TRBV5-1 and J is TRBJ1-5; 8 nucleotides match TRBD1. There are 14 residues in the CDR3. Per the germline V gene, CDR1 is SGHRS and CDR2 is YFSETQ. With 3 bases clipped from V and 7 bases from J, the junction kept 6 bases outside the gene matches. CDR3 sequence: CASSYGTGSQPQHF. The DNA of the CDR3 is TGCGCCAGCAGCTACGGGACAGGTAGCCAGCCCCAGCATTTT.

The chain joins TRBV30 to TRBJ2-7; 9 bases are a match to TRBD1. V shed 6 bases and J 3 bases; nucleotides not matched to a gene: 9. This CDR3 is built from 14 residues. Germline values: CDR1 GTSNPN, CDR2 SVGIG (reference sequence). The CDR3 nucleotides read TGTGCCTGCCAAGGACAGGGGTATTTCTACGAGCAGTACTTC. Translation: CACQGQGYFYEQYF.

V and J are TRBV27 and TRBJ2-1; 12 positions agree with TRBD2. With 2 bases clipped from V and 0 bases from J, the junction kept 8 bases outside the gene matches. CDR1 and CDR2 from the germline V gene are MNHEY and SMNVEV (reference sequence). The CDR3 sequence is 19 residues long. CDR3 protein: CASSLLGLAGWSSYNEQFF. The CDR3 nucleotides are TGTGCCAGCAGTTTACTAGGACTAGCGGGGTGGAGCTCCTACAATGAGCAGTTCTTC.

The V call is TRBV7-2, the J call TRBJ2-7; TRBD1 might be the D (7 bases). Germline V gene sequence: CDR1 SGHTA, CDR2 FQGNSA. The V end lost 1 base, the J end lost 3 bases, and 13 bases lay between the germline ends. This CDR3 comprises 15 residues. The CDR3: CASSLDQGGLYEQYF. In nucleotides, the CDR3 is TGTGCCAGCAGCTTAGATCAGGGGGGCCTCTACGAGCAGTACTTC.

This clone is a singleton in its sample. The DNA of the CDR3 is TGTGCCAGCAGGTCCACAGGGATTATGAACACTGAAGCTTTCTTT. It codes for CASRSTGIMNTEAFF. The chain carries TRBV7-9 and TRBJ1-1; the D gene is possibly TRBD1 (6 bases). The germline V and J ends were trimmed by 6 bases and 0 bases, with 14 bases remaining between them. The CDR3 runs to 15 residues. Germline values: CDR1 SEHNR, CDR2 FQNEAQ (reference sequence).

The chain couples TRBV7-3 to TRBJ2-3; D might be TRBD2 (5 bases). The germline gives CDR1 SGHTA, CDR2 FQGTGA. The CDR3 is made up of 12 amino acids. The V end lost 5 bases, the J end lost 4 bases, and 7 bases lay between the germline ends. The CDR3: CASSRGADTQYF. CDR3 DNA sequence: TGTGCCAGCAGCCGGGGAGCAGATACGCAGTATTTT.

This sequence joins TRBV27 and TRBJ2-7; D is possibly TRBD1 (5 bases). The germline gives CDR1 MNHEY, CDR2 SMNVEV (reference sequence). Trimming took 8 bases from V and 3 from J, leaving 14 bases between them. The CDR3 has 13 amino acids. The CDR3 DNA is TGTGCCAGCGGCCCTCGACAGAACTACGAGCAGTACTTC. Translation: CASGPRQNYEQYF.

The V gene is TRBV27, the J gene TRBJ1-1, with a weak D call TRBD1 (6 bases). V gave up 2 bases and J gave up 1 base, with 14 bases separating them. In germline, CDR1 is MNHEY, CDR2 SMNVEV (reference sequence). This CDR3 region has 16 residues. This CDR3 is CASSLGGGAGNTEAFF. Here the CDR3 DNA reads TGTGCCAGCAGTTTAGGGGGGGGCGCGGGGAACACTGAAGCTTTCTTT.

The rearrangement joins TRBV5-4 to TRBJ1-4; 11 bases agree with TRBD1. The V segment lost 2 bases and the J segment 4 bases; nucleotides outside the gene matches: 7. CDR1 and CDR2 from the germline V gene are SGHNT and YYREEE (reference sequence). The CDR3 covers 17 residues. Here the CDR3 DNA reads TGTGCCAGCAGCTTAACCGGGACAGGGGGTTTTAATGAAAAACTGTTTTTT. Protein product: CASSLTGTGGFNEKLFF.

This clone was counted once. V and J are TRBV5-1 and TRBJ1-1; the D is unclear. This CDR3 comprises 13 residues. Germline CDR1 reads SGHRS; CDR2 reads YFSETQ. The ends were cut back, 0 bases at V and 9 bases at J, with 12 bases in the middle. The CDR3, as DNA: TGCGCCAGCAGCTTGGCCAGTGGAGTACAAGCTTTCTTT. Translated: CASSLASGVQAFF.

J is TRBJ2-3 and V is TRBV5-1, with 13 nucleotides matching TRBD2. Germline loops: CDR1 SGHRS, CDR2 YFSETQ. Trimming at V came to 4 bases and at J to 6 bases, leaving 8 bases not matched to a gene. The CDR3 runs 16 residues. Written as DNA, the CDR3 is TGCGCCAGCAGCCTGGGACTAGCGGGGTTCCTGGATACGCAGTATTTT. Residues: CASSLGLAGFLDTQYF. The whole variable domain, remainder taken from reference TRBV5-1 and TRBJ2-3, is KAGVTQTPRYLIKTRGQQVTLSCSPISGHRSVSWYQQTPGQGLQFLFEYFSETQRNKGNFPGRFSGRQFSNSRSEMNVSTLELGDSALYLCASSLGLAGFLDTQYFGPGTRLTVL.

This clone has more than one count but fewer than ten. This chain links TRBV19 with TRBJ1-2; D unclear. CDR3 size: 15 residues. The V end lost 4 bases, the J end lost 4 bases, and 16 bases lay between the germline ends. Germline values: CDR1 LNHDA, CDR2 SQIVND (reference sequence). The CDR3 loop is CASSTHVRGGYGYTF. The DNA of the CDR3 is TGTGCCAGTAGTACACACGTCCGGGGAGGCTATGGCTACACCTTC.

This clone was seen only once. The chain links TRBV7-6 to TRBJ2-1; 9 bases align to TRBD2. Trimming cost V 5 bases and J 4 bases; bases outside gene matches: 9. The germline V gene encodes CDR1 SGHVS and CDR2 FNYEAQ. The CDR3 runs 16 residues. The CDR3 region has the DNA TGTGCCAGCAGCGCCCCAGCGGGGGGAGGATACAATGAGCAGTTCTTC. Its translation is CASSAPAGGGYNEQFF.

V and J are TRBV18 and TRBJ1-1; D unclear. The V end was cut by 2 bases, the J end by 3 bases, with 10 bases between. This CDR3 is built from 14 residues. Germline-derived CDR1 and CDR2 are KGHSH and LQKENI. The CDR3 DNA follows: TGTGCCAGCTCACCATCGCAGGACTACACTGAAGCTTTCTTT. Protein: CASSPSQDYTEAFF.

CDR3 in DNA: TGCGCCAGCAGCTTGGGAGGGGGCAATGAAAAACTGTTTTTT. Its translation: CASSLGGGNEKLFF. The genes are TRBV5-1 and TRBJ1-4; 7 bases line up with TRBD1. V lost 0 bases, J lost 5 bases, and 1 base stayed unmatched. This CDR3 has 14 residues. Germline V lookup: CDR1 SGHRS, CDR2 YFSETQ. Drawing the rest from reference TRBV5-1 and TRBJ1-4, the complete variable domain is KAGVTQTPRYLIKTRGQQVTLSCSPISGHRSVSWYQQTPGQGLQFLFEYFSETQRNKGNFPGRFSGRQFSNSRSEMNVSTLELGDSALYLCASSLGGGNEKLFFGSGTQLSVL.

The V call is TRBV7-9, the J call TRBJ2-1; D unresolved. CDR1 and CDR2 from the germline V gene are SEHNR and FQNEAQ (reference sequence). The germline V and J ends were trimmed by 2 bases and 4 bases, with 9 bases remaining between them. The CDR3 length is 14 residues. Here the CDR3 DNA reads TGTGCCAGCAGCTTATCAGGCCCATACAATGAGCAGTTCTTC. Amino acid sequence: CASSLSGPYNEQFF.